Listed here are 21 T cell receptor beta chains from one sample, sequenced in a study of control samples from healthy donors and cancer patients. Sequencing used immunoSEQ multiplex PCR; TCRdb keeps in-frame clones, though not all of them. The data hold just over 150,000 clones, with 93% observed a single time. Sequencing used blood. These TCRs come from a man in his fifties or sixties in good health.

The gene calls are TRBV11-2 and TRBJ1-5; 7 bases map to TRBD1. V lost 1 base and J lost 4; bases outside the gene matches: 4. The V gene's germline CDR1 is SGHAT and CDR2 FQNNGV. CDR3 length equals 15 residues. The DNA for the CDR3 is TGTGCCAGCAGCTTAGGGCAGGGGGGGAATCAGCCCCAGCATTTT. The encoded protein is CASSLGQGGNQPQHF.

CDR3 in amino acids: CSVTTGGGYEQYF. The DNA for the CDR3 is TGCAGCGTGACTACAGGGGGAGGCTACGAGCAGTACTTC. The V call is TRBV29-1, the J call TRBJ2-7; TRBD1 matches at 8 bases. Germline V gene sequence: CDR1 SQVTM, CDR2 ANQGSEA. The CDR3 is made up of 13 amino acids. The V gene end was trimmed by 6 bases and the J gene end by 3 bases; junction bases not matched to a gene: 7.

As regards this clone: The same CDR3 arises from other DNA sequences in this sample as well. The chain couples TRBV16 to TRBJ2-2, with D maybe TRBD1 (6 bases). Per the germline V gene, CDR1 is KGHSY and CDR2 is FQNENV. V gave up 0 bases and J gave up 5 bases, with 7 bases separating them. This CDR3 region has 14 residues. CDR3 DNA sequence: TGTGCCAGCAGCCAATCGAGGGGGACCGGGGAGCTGTTTTTT. It specifies CASSQSRGTGELFF.

This clone was found a few times. This chain connects TRBV7-9 to TRBJ2-7; 12 bases match TRBD2. The V and J ends lost 1 base and 2 bases, in that order; junction bases with no gene match: 3. The CDR3 sequence is 16 residues long. CDR1 SEHNR and CDR2 FQNEAQ come from the germline V gene (reference sequence). The CDR3 here is CASSLGRTSGAYEQYF. As DNA, the CDR3 is TGTGCCAGCAGCTTAGGACGGACTAGCGGGGCCTACGAGCAGTACTTC.

The J gene is TRBJ2-5, the V gene TRBV10-3; 11 nucleotides match TRBD1. After removal of 8 bases from V and 5 bases from J, the junction contained 10 bases not matched to a gene. This CDR3 has 15 amino acids. CDR1 and CDR2 (germline): ENHRY, SYGVKD. CDR3 coding DNA: TGTGCCATCGGACCGGGACAGGGGGTGCGGGAGACCCAGTACTTC. This codes for CAIGPGQGVRETQYF.

This clone was found once. The genes are TRBV3-1 (or the pseudogene TRBV3-2) and TRBJ1-1; D is undetermined. The V gene lost 1 base and the J gene lost 4 bases, with 7 bases spanning the gap. Germline V CDR1 and CDR2: LGHDT, YNNKEL (reference sequence). The CDR3 extends over 13 amino acids. CDR3 in amino acids: CASSQGRATEAFF. The CDR3 DNA reads as TGTGCCAGCAGCCAAGGTCGGGCCACTGAAGCTTTCTTT.

This sequence joins TRBV19 and TRBJ2-7, with D possibly matching TRBD1 (6 bases). The germline gives CDR1 LNHDA, CDR2 SQIVND (reference sequence). The CDR3 has 12 residues. Trimming removed 2 bases at V and 7 bases at J, with 9 bases between. The CDR3 reads CASSINREEQYF. The CDR3 DNA is TGTGCCAGTAGTATAAACAGGGAGGAGCAGTACTTC.

This rearrangement joins TRBV13 to TRBJ1-1, with 9 bases lining up with TRBD1. Germline CDR1 PRHDT, CDR2 FYEKMQ (reference sequence). V gave up 5 bases and J gave up 1 base; unmatched junction bases: 5. The CDR3 is 15 amino acids. For the CDR3, the DNA is TGTGCCAGCAGCGAACCGGGACAGGGGAACACTGAAGCTTTCTTT. The encoded protein is CASSEPGQGNTEAFF.

The CDR3 reads CASSTGENTGELFF. CDR3 DNA: TGCGCCAGCAGCACCGGAGAGAACACCGGGGAGCTGTTTTTT. The genes are TRBV4-1 and TRBJ2-2, with D hard to call. The V end was cut by 5 bases, the J end by 1 base, with 8 bases between. Germline V gives CDR1 MGHRA, CDR2 YSYEKL. The CDR3 length is 14 residues.

This rearrangement joins TRBV5-1 to TRBJ1-2, with 7 bases identical to TRBD1. V lost 0 bases to trimming and J lost 7 bases; unmatched junction nucleotides: 9. Germline CDR1 SGHRS, CDR2 YFSETQ. The CDR3 spans 15 residues. In DNA form, the CDR3 reads TGCGCCAGCAGCTTGGGCCCGGGGACAGTGGCTGGCTACACCTTC. Protein product: CASSLGPGTVAGYTF.

The chain recombines TRBV15 with TRBJ2-7; 10 bases align to TRBD1. This CDR3 has 16 amino acids. With V trimmed by 4 bases and J by 4 bases, 10 bases remained unmatched. Germline CDR1 LNHNV, CDR2 YYDKDF (reference sequence). Written as DNA, the CDR3 is TGTGCCACCAGCAAAGCTCCGGGACAGGGGTCATACGAGCAGTACTTC. It is translated as CATSKAPGQGSYEQYF.

The gene calls are TRBV10-3 and TRBJ2-1, with 13 bases lining up with TRBD2. The CDR3 runs 15 residues. Germline trimming cut 3 bases from V and 10 bases from J; bases unmatched to any gene: 6. Germline V gene sequence: CDR1 ENHRY, CDR2 SYGVKD. CDR3 sequence (DNA): TGTGCCATCAGTGATTCACTAGCGGGAGGGGGCGAGCAGTTCTTC. This encodes CAISDSLAGGGEQFF.

This rearrangement joins TRBV19 to TRBJ1-5; D call uncertain. V was clipped by 3 bases and J by 9 bases, with 15 bases between them. Looked up from germline, CDR1 is LNHDA and CDR2 is SQIVND (reference sequence). This CDR3 region has 14 residues. CDR3 nucleotides: TGTGCCAGTAGTATTCGGACGGGCGGGAGGCCCCAGCATTTT. Translating gives CASSIRTGGRPQHF.

The CDR3 here is CASSFSMWKGDPGTEAFF. The CDR3 DNA reads TGTGCCAGCAGTTTCTCGATGTGGAAAGGGGATCCGGGCACTGAAGCTTTCTTT. The genes are TRBV27 and TRBJ1-1; a weak D match, TRBD1 (5 bases). From germline, CDR1 is MNHEY and CDR2 SMNVEV (reference sequence). The CDR3 has 18 residues. V was trimmed by 3 bases and J by 4 bases, leaving 24 bases between them.

The chain carries TRBV29-1 and TRBJ1-2; TRBD1 aligns across 7 bases. This CDR3 has 14 amino acids. The V and J ends lost 6 bases and 3 bases, in that order; junction bases with no gene match: 10. Germline values: CDR1 SQVTM, CDR2 ANQGSEA. CDR3 sequence: CSVTQGGSDYGYTF. CDR3 in DNA: TGCAGCGTGACACAAGGGGGCTCGGACTATGGCTACACCTTC.

The rearrangement links TRBV10-1 to TRBJ2-2; TRBD1 might be the D (6 bases). The germline V and J ends were trimmed by 6 bases and 7 bases, with 18 bases remaining between them. This CDR3 has 15 residues. Germline V lookup: CDR1 WNHNN, CDR2 SYGVQD (reference sequence). The DNA for the CDR3 is TGCGCCAGCAGCCCCGGGACACGTTTTGGCGGGGAGCTGTTTTTT. Its translation is CASSPGTRFGGELFF.

V gene TRBV28 combines with J gene TRBJ1-1, with a tentative D call TRBD1 (6 bases). The V gene lost 0 bases and the J gene lost 4 bases, with 9 bases spanning the gap. This CDR3 spans 14 amino acids. Germline loops: CDR1 MDHEN, CDR2 SYDVKM. CDR3 bases: TGTGCCAGCAGTTTATGGGGGGGCGGCACTGAAGCTTTCTTT. It translates to CASSLWGGGTEAFF.

This clone was detected only once. The CDR3 spells CASSPPGFGEQFF. CDR3 coding DNA: TGTGCCAGTAGTCCACCCGGGTTCGGTGAGCAGTTCTTC. V is TRBV19 and J is TRBJ2-1; D is unclear. The CDR3 spans 13 residues. Per germline, CDR1 LNHDA and CDR2 SQIVND (reference sequence). The V and J ends lost 5 bases and 9 bases respectively, with 14 bases between them. Together with reference TRBV19 and TRBJ2-1, the CDR3 gives the full variable domain: DGGITQSPKYLFRKEGQNVTLSCEQNLNHDAMYWYRQDPGQGLRLIYYSQIVNDFQKGDIAEGYSVSREKKESFPLTVTSAQKNPTAFYLCASSPPGFGEQFFGPGTRLTVL.

The chain recombines TRBV4-1 with TRBJ2-1; 8 nucleotides line up with TRBD2. Losses at the gene ends were 2 bases for V and 0 bases for J; bases not matched to a gene: 6. The CDR3 loop spans 17 amino acids. Germline V gene lookup returns CDR1 MGHRA and CDR2 YSYEKL. CDR3 residues: CASSQTLAGSSYNEQFF. The CDR3 DNA follows: TGCGCCAGCAGCCAAACCTTAGCGGGGAGCTCCTACAATGAGCAGTTCTTC.

V and J are TRBV28 and TRBJ1-6, with TRBD1 matching over 7 bases. V gave up 5 bases and J gave up 7 bases; unmatched junction bases: 8. This CDR3 is 15 amino acids long. Germline V gene lookup returns CDR1 MDHEN and CDR2 SYDVKM. CDR3 coding DNA: TGTGCCAGCAGTACCCGACAGGGTGGGAATTCACCCCTCCACTTT. This gives the protein CASSTRQGGNSPLHF.

The chain has TRBV10-1 and TRBJ2-1, with TRBD2 matching 11 bases. V was pared by 2 bases and J by 7 bases, with 7 bases of the junction left unmatched. This CDR3 is built from 16 residues. Germline CDR1 WNHNN, CDR2 SYGVQD (reference sequence). CDR3 in DNA: TGCGCCAGCAGTGAGACCGGGACTAGCGGAAGGAATGAGCAGTTCTTC. Translated: CASSETGTSGRNEQFF.